The 19 T cell receptor beta chains below all came from one sample that was sequenced in a study of OX40 agonist ivuxolimab in advanced cancers. Method: immunoSEQ multiplex PCR; TCRdb's copy keeps in-frame clones and lacks some. The table records 70,000 to 95,000 clones, approximately 94% of them present only once. This specimen was CD4+ or CD8+ T cells sorted from blood, taken in a trial of the OX40 agonist ivuxolimab. The receptors were gathered from an adult with an advanced solid tumor such as melanoma, head and neck, liver or kidney cancer.

The chain combines TRBV28 with TRBJ2-1; no clear D gene. V gave up 5 bases and J gave up 7 bases, with 9 bases separating them. The CDR3 covers 12 residues. Germline CDR1 is MDHEN and CDR2 is SYDVKM. The CDR3 sequence is CASSPTRNEQFF. As DNA, the CDR3 is TGTGCCAGCAGTCCCACCAGGAATGAGCAGTTCTTC. The entire variable domain, with the rest obtained from reference TRBV28 and TRBJ2-1, is as follows: DVKVTQSSRYLVKRTGEKVFLECVQDMDHENMFWYRQDPGLGLRLIYFSYDVKMKEKGDIPEGYSVSREKKERFSLILESASTNQTSMYLCASSPTRNEQFFGPGTRLTVL.

As concerns this clone: One junction end disagrees with the germline gene, perhaps due to a read error. The rearrangement joins TRBV27 to TRBJ2-3, with 11 bases that match TRBD2. The CDR3 has 15 amino acids. CDR1 and CDR2 from the germline V gene are MNHEY and SMNVEV (reference sequence). The CDR3 bases are TGTGCCAGCAATTTAGCGGGAGGGGGGACAGATACGCAGTATTTT. This gives the protein CASNLAGGGTDTQYF.

J is TRBJ2-1 and V is TRBV6-5; D is unclear. Germline-derived CDR1 and CDR2 are MNHEY and SVGAGI. The CDR3 totals 13 residues. The V gene lost 5 bases and the J gene lost 5 bases, with 10 bases spanning the gap. For the CDR3, the DNA is TGTGCCAGCAGTCAACGGGCCGACAATGAGCAGTTCTTC. Translated: CASSQRADNEQFF.

The chain couples TRBV19 to TRBJ1-2, with a possible D match to TRBD1 (5 bases). This CDR3 region has 15 residues. Trimming took 5 bases from V and 2 from J, leaving 15 bases between them. CDR1 LNHDA and CDR2 SQIVND come from the germline V gene (reference sequence). In DNA form, the CDR3 reads TGTGCCAGTAGTCCAGCACCGGGACGAAACTATGGCTACACCTTC. Protein product: CASSPAPGRNYGYTF. Full variable domain (outside the CDR3, taken from reference TRBV19 and TRBJ1-2): DGGITQSPKYLFRKEGQNVTLSCEQNLNHDAMYWYRQDPGQGLRLIYYSQIVNDFQKGDIAEGYSVSREKKESFPLTVTSAQKNPTAFYLCASSPAPGRNYGYTFGSGTRLTVV.

The chain links TRBV10-2 to TRBJ2-7; 8 nucleotides agree with TRBD1. Germline V gene sequence: CDR1 WSHSY, CDR2 SAAADI. With V trimmed by 2 bases and J by 5 bases, 8 bases remained unmatched. This CDR3 region has 15 residues. CDR3 sequence (DNA): TGCGCCAGCAGTGAGGCAGGGGGCCGGGGCGACGAGCAGTACTTC. Translation gives CASSEAGGRGDEQYF.

The genes are TRBV10-3 and TRBJ1-3; the D gene is possibly TRBD1 (5 bases). The CDR3 contains 16 residues. CDR1 and CDR2 (germline): ENHRY, SYGVKD. The ends were cut back, 5 bases at V and 0 bases at J, with 14 bases in the middle. CDR3: CAISSVLDSSGNTIYF. In DNA form, the CDR3 reads TGTGCCATCAGTTCTGTACTCGACAGCTCTGGAAACACCATATATTTT.

A note on this clone: At the DNA level, this CDR3 is encoded by other sequences in the same sample as well. The chain is built from TRBV5-6 and TRBJ1-3; 7 bases map to TRBD1. Germline CDR1 is SGHDT and CDR2 is YYEEEE. With 2 bases clipped from V and 1 base from J, the junction kept 3 bases outside the gene matches. This CDR3 has 15 residues. The CDR3 DNA reads TGTGCCAGCAGCTTTGGCAGGGGGTCTGGAAACACCATATATTTT. Translated: CASSFGRGSGNTIYF. Together with reference TRBV5-6 and TRBJ1-3, the CDR3 gives the full variable domain: DAGVTQSPTHLIKTRGQQVTLRCSPKSGHDTVSWYQQALGQGPQFIFQYYEEEERQRGNFPDRFSGHQFPNYSSELNVNALLLGDSALYLCASSFGRGSGNTIYFGEGSWLTVV.

The genes are TRBV9 and TRBJ2-2; tentative D call: TRBD2 (6 bases). V was trimmed by 0 bases and J by 5 bases, leaving 11 bases between them. CDR3 size: 15 residues. Germline values: CDR1 SGDLS, CDR2 YYNGEE. The CDR3 region has the DNA TGTGCCAGCAGCGTAGCGGTACGGGGGACCGGGGAGCTGTTTTTT. Its translation is CASSVAVRGTGELFF.

The chain uses TRBV9 and TRBJ2-2; 7 bases match TRBD1. V lost 3 bases, J lost 2 bases, and 7 bases stayed unmatched. The CDR3 is made up of 16 amino acids. Germline loops: CDR1 SGDLS, CDR2 YYNGEE. The CDR3 here is CASSARQGPNTGELFF. CDR3 coding DNA: TGTGCCAGCAGCGCCCGACAGGGACCCAACACCGGGGAGCTGTTTTTT.

CDR3 sequence (DNA): TGTGCCAGCAGTGCGGGACTAGATCAAGAGACCCAGTACTTC. The encoded protein is CASSAGLDQETQYF. The chain uses TRBV6-1 and TRBJ2-5; 8 bases are shared with TRBD2. There are 14 residues in the CDR3. The V gene's germline CDR1 is MNHNS and CDR2 SASEGT. J was trimmed by 2 bases and V by 4 bases; bases with no gene match: 3.

The chain uses TRBV21-1 and TRBJ1-6; TRBD1 was called by the table and not checked on the DNA. TRBV21-1 represents a pseudogene. The CDR3 is 16 amino acids. DNA of the CDR3: TGTGCCAGCAGCAAGGGACAGGGGGGCCGTAATTCACCCCTCCACTTT. Its protein is CASSKGQGGRNSPLHF.

Details on this clone: Additional DNA sequences in this sample encode the identical CDR3. The genes are TRBV5-5 and TRBJ2-7; 7 nucleotides line up with TRBD2. The CDR3 is 12 amino acids. J lost 4 bases, V lost 4 bases, and 2 bases had no gene match. Per the germline V gene, CDR1 is SGHKS and CDR2 is YYEKEE (reference sequence). CDR3 DNA sequence: TGTGCCAGCAGCCCGGGGGGATACGAGCAGTACTTC. It encodes CASSPGGYEQYF.

This chain connects TRBV6-1 to TRBJ2-2; weak D call: TRBD1 (6 bases). The CDR3 sequence is 13 residues long. V lost 4 bases, J lost 6 bases, and 9 bases lay in between. In germline, CDR1 is MNHNS, CDR2 SASEGT. The CDR3 DNA is TGTGCCAGCAGTGCCTGGGGGCCCGGGGAGCTGTTTTTT. Amino acid sequence: CASSAWGPGELFF.

V gene TRBV4-2 combines with J gene TRBJ2-3, with 7 bases lining up with TRBD2. The germline gives CDR1 LGHNA, CDR2 YNFKEQ. V lost 3 bases to trimming and J lost 1 base; unmatched junction nucleotides: 10. The CDR3 is made up of 17 amino acids. CDR3 sequence: CASSHLTSVSGTDTQYF. The CDR3 nucleotides read TGTGCCAGCAGCCATCTAACTAGCGTCTCTGGCACAGATACGCAGTATTTT.

The V and J genes are TRBV10-3 and TRBJ1-5; tentatively, D is TRBD1 (5 bases). The CDR3 is made up of 15 amino acids. V was pared by 1 base and J by 3 bases, with 10 bases between. Germline V lookup: CDR1 ENHRY, CDR2 SYGVKD. The CDR3 region is CAISEFQGHNQPQHF. The CDR3, as DNA: TGTGCCATCAGTGAGTTCCAGGGCCACAATCAGCCCCAGCATTTT.

This chain uses TRBV2 with TRBJ2-1; unclear D gene. Deletions cut 1 base from V and 0 bases from J, with 7 bases between. The CDR3 is 15 residues long. Germline CDR1 reads SNHLY; CDR2 reads FYNNEI. The CDR3 loop reads CASSEGVSSYNEQFF. CDR3 sequence (DNA): TGTGCCAGCAGTGAAGGGGTTAGCTCCTACAATGAGCAGTTCTTC.

The chain uses TRBV19 and TRBJ2-7; 11 nucleotides match TRBD1. This CDR3 is built from 15 residues. Looked up from germline, CDR1 is LNHDA and CDR2 is SQIVND (reference sequence). J was trimmed by 4 bases and V by 5 bases; bases with no gene match: 7. The DNA of the CDR3 is TGTGCCAGTAGTGTCCTGGACAGGGGGCCGTACGAGCAGTACTTC. Its translation: CASSVLDRGPYEQYF. The entire variable domain, with the rest obtained from reference TRBV19 and TRBJ2-7, is as follows: DGGITQSPKYLFRKEGQNVTLSCEQNLNHDAMYWYRQDPGQGLRLIYYSQIVNDFQKGDIAEGYSVSREKKESFPLTVTSAQKNPTAFYLCASSVLDRGPYEQYFGPGTRLTVT.

This clone was counted a single time. The DNA of the CDR3 is TGTGCCAGCAGCCCATCCCCTAGACTAGCGGCGGTGGGGCAGTTCTTC. It encodes CASSPSPRLAAVGQFF. The V and J genes are TRBV4-2 and TRBJ2-1, with TRBD2 matching 9 bases. The CDR3 runs 16 residues. Germline CDR1 LGHNA, CDR2 YNFKEQ. The junction had 16 bases not matched to a gene; V was cut back by 4 bases and J by 12 bases.

This clone was seen once. The chain links TRBV27 to TRBJ1-3; TRBD1 matches 10 bases. CDR1 and CDR2 from the germline V gene are MNHEY and SMNVEV (reference sequence). The CDR3 is made up of 15 amino acids. V lost 5 bases and J lost 4; bases outside the gene matches: 5. The CDR3 DNA is TGTGCCAGCAGTGTCGACAGGGGGCCAGGAAACACCATATATTTT. Protein: CASSVDRGPGNTIYF.